Below are 27 T cell receptor beta chains sequenced from a single sample in a study of neoadjuvant anti-PD-1 for oral cavity cancer. The time point: after neoadjuvant nivolumab, at surgical resection. The assay was immunoSEQ multiplex PCR, and TCRdb's table has in-frame clones only and misses some. The data hold 8,500 to 10,000 clones, with around 68% observed a single time. Sequencing used PBMCs, obtained after nivolumab (anti-PD-1) treatment. Every receptor here comes from a person between 40 and 85 years old with oral cavity squamous cell carcinoma.

DNA for the CDR3: TGTGCCAGCAGCTTAATACAAGGGACAGCTAACACCGGGGAGCTGTTTTTT. Translating it yields CASSLIQGTANTGELFF. This chain joins TRBV28 and TRBJ2-2; the match to TRBD1 covers 7 bases. J was trimmed by 2 bases and V by 6 bases; bases with no gene match: 12. CDR1 is MDHEN and CDR2 is SYDVKM in the germline V gene. CDR3 length: 17 residues.

This clone appeared a few times. The CDR3 reads CASSPRLAGGPGNIQYF. CDR3 nucleotides: TGTGCCAGCAGCCCCCGACTAGCGGGGGGGCCAGGAAACATTCAGTACTTC. The genes are TRBV7-9 and TRBJ2-4; 14 bases agree with TRBD2. The CDR3 contains 17 residues. Germline assignment: CDR1 SEHNR and CDR2 FQNEAQ (reference sequence). V shed 5 bases, J shed 6 bases, and the junction held 9 bases outside the gene matches.

V gene TRBV7-6 combines with J gene TRBJ1-5; the match to TRBD1 covers 7 bases. This CDR3 has 16 amino acids. Germline V gene sequence: CDR1 SGHVS, CDR2 FNYEAQ. V lost 2 bases and J lost 4; bases outside the gene matches: 8. The CDR3 nucleotides read TGTGCCAGCAGCTTACCCCGACAGGGCGGAAATCAGCCCCAGCATTTT. Its translation is CASSLPRQGGNQPQHF.

The chain combines TRBV29-1 with TRBJ1-1, with a possible D match to TRBD1 (5 bases). V shed 5 bases and J shed 4 bases, with 14 bases lying between them. Germline lookup yields CDR1 SQVTM and CDR2 ANQGSEA. The CDR3 loop spans 13 amino acids. The DNA of the CDR3 is TGCAGCGTTTCTATAGGGGAGGGCACTGAAGCTTTCTTT. This codes for CSVSIGEGTEAFF.

The rearrangement links TRBV6-1 to TRBJ2-7; no clear D gene. Germline CDR1 is MNHNS and CDR2 is SASEGT. The CDR3 is 12 residues long. V gave up 4 bases and J gave up 0 bases, with 4 bases separating them. CDR3 amino acids: CASSVISYEQYF. The CDR3 DNA reads TGTGCCAGCAGTGTCATCTCCTACGAGCAGTACTTC.

Only a few counts were recorded for this clone. The CDR3 DNA reads as TGTGCCAGCAGCTTAACAGGGGACTTGTTTACGCAGTATTTT. Its translation is CASSLTGDLFTQYF. J is TRBJ2-3 and V is TRBV5-6; D possibly corresponds to TRBD1 (7 bases). The CDR3 totals 14 residues. Germline V gene sequence: CDR1 SGHDT, CDR2 YYEEEE. V lost 2 bases to trimming and J lost 8 bases, with 15 bases between them.

The chain uses TRBV30 and TRBJ1-1, with D maybe TRBD1 (6 bases). The CDR3 covers 13 residues. Looked up from germline, CDR1 is GTSNPN and CDR2 is SVGIG (reference sequence). Trimming stripped 5 bases from V and 3 bases from J, with 13 bases between. The CDR3 coding sequence is TGTGCCTGGCGGACAGATCATTACACTGAAGCTTTCTTT. Encoded protein: CAWRTDHYTEAFF.

V gene TRBV30 combines with J gene TRBJ1-1; the D gene is possibly TRBD1 (5 bases). V lost 7 bases, J lost 11 bases, and 17 bases lay in between. This CDR3 region has 11 residues. The germline V gene encodes CDR1 GTSNPN and CDR2 SVGIG (reference sequence). CDR3 sequence: CALEEGLGAFF. The CDR3 DNA follows: TGTGCCTTGGAGGAGGGGCTTGGGGCTTTCTTT.

This clone was counted only a few times. The chain carries TRBV2 and TRBJ2-7; a possible D gene is TRBD2 (6 bases). V gave up 5 bases and J gave up 2 bases, with 7 bases separating them. The CDR3 sequence is 12 residues long. Germline CDR1 and CDR2: SNHLY and FYNNEI. The CDR3 reads CASSTGAYEQYF. CDR3 coding DNA: TGTGCCAGCAGTACGGGGGCCTACGAGCAGTACTTC.

This chain uses TRBV19 with TRBJ2-7; 9 positions agree with TRBD2. This CDR3 spans 19 amino acids. The germline V gene has CDR1 LNHDA and CDR2 SQIVND (reference sequence). J was trimmed by 5 bases and V by 6 bases; bases with no gene match: 23. The CDR3 reads CASSPRTDRVSGGLDEQYF. The CDR3 DNA sequence: TGTGCCAGTAGCCCCAGGACAGACCGCGTTAGCGGGGGTCTCGACGAGCAGTACTTC.

The J gene is TRBJ2-3, the V gene TRBV2, with a tentative D call TRBD2 (6 bases). The V end lost 6 bases, the J end lost 2 bases, and 15 bases lay between the germline ends. The germline V gene encodes CDR1 SNHLY and CDR2 FYNNEI. This CDR3 region has 15 residues. The CDR3 region has the DNA TGTGCCAGCAGGCCCGGGGAGGCAACCACAGATACGCAGTATTTT. This codes for CASRPGEATTDTQYF.

The chain has TRBV5-1 and TRBJ2-4; D not certain. Deletions cut 4 bases from V and 8 bases from J, with 7 bases between. Looked up from germline, CDR1 is SGHRS and CDR2 is YFSETQ. The CDR3 runs to 11 residues. The CDR3 here is CASSDLDIQYF. The CDR3 nucleotides read TGCGCCAGCAGCGATCTGGACATTCAGTACTTC. The full variable domain, its missing parts supplied by reference TRBV5-1 and TRBJ2-4, is KAGVTQTPRYLIKTRGQQVTLSCSPISGHRSVSWYQQTPGQGLQFLFEYFSETQRNKGNFPGRFSGRQFSNSRSEMNVSTLELGDSALYLCASSDLDIQYFGAGTRLSVL.

In its sample, this clone was seen a few times. V usage is TRBV27 and J usage is TRBJ2-7; D might be TRBD1 (7 bases). Germline V gene sequence: CDR1 MNHEY, CDR2 SMNVEV (reference sequence). This CDR3 contains 15 residues. Trimming took 4 bases from V and 2 from J, leaving 15 bases between them. Written as DNA, the CDR3 is TGTGCCAGCAGTTGGAGACAGGGACTGACCTACGAGCAGTACTTC. This sequence encodes CASSWRQGLTYEQYF.

Within the sample, this clone is medium-sized. This chain links TRBV27 with TRBJ1-2; D is undetermined. Trimming removed 2 bases from V and 0 bases from J, with 7 bases in between. The CDR3 loop spans 14 amino acids. CDR1 MNHEY and CDR2 SMNVEV come from the germline V gene (reference sequence). CDR3 amino acids: CASSLDGANYGYTF. The CDR3 region has the DNA TGTGCCAGCAGTTTAGACGGGGCTAACTATGGCTACACCTTC.

The J gene is TRBJ1-3, the V gene TRBV28; D call uncertain. V dropped 4 bases and J dropped 0 bases, with 16 bases sitting between them. CDR3 length: 17 residues. The germline V gene has CDR1 MDHEN and CDR2 SYDVKM. CDR3 loop: CASSSTRRLRSGNTIYF. Written as DNA, the CDR3 is TGTGCCAGCAGTTCCACTCGACGGCTTCGCTCTGGAAACACCATATATTTT.

The chain links TRBV19 to TRBJ1-1, with a possible D match to TRBD1 (5 bases). CDR1 LNHDA and CDR2 SQIVND come from the germline V gene (reference sequence). V shed 6 bases and J shed 4 bases, with 12 bases lying between them. The CDR3 spans 13 residues. For the CDR3, the DNA is TGTGCCAGTAGGCCTCAGGGTGGCACTGAAGCTTTCTTT. Translated: CASRPQGGTEAFF.

The V gene is TRBV28, the J gene TRBJ1-5; no definite D call. Germline V gene sequence: CDR1 MDHEN, CDR2 SYDVKM. The CDR3 extends over 12 amino acids. V lost 5 bases to trimming and J lost 2 bases, with 4 bases between them. The CDR3 is CASSEGNQPQHF. The DNA for the CDR3 is TGTGCCAGCAGTGAGGGCAATCAGCCCCAGCATTTT.

This clone occurred a few times. The chain uses TRBV2 and TRBJ1-1; 9 positions match TRBD1. The CDR3 spans 14 residues. Germline CDR1 is SNHLY and CDR2 is FYNNEI. V lost 3 bases to trimming and J lost 7 bases; unmatched junction nucleotides: 6. The CDR3 region has the DNA TGTGCCAGCAGTGAGACAGGGGGGATTCTTGAAGCTTTCTTT. Amino acid sequence: CASSETGGILEAFF.

The chain joins TRBV5-1 to TRBJ2-3, with D perhaps TRBD2 (6 bases). The CDR3 extends over 14 amino acids. CDR1 and CDR2 (germline): SGHRS, YFSETQ. Trimming took 5 bases from V and 2 from J, leaving 12 bases between them. CDR3 region: CASSQAGNTDTQYF. The CDR3 DNA is TGCGCCAGCAGTCAGGCGGGAAACACAGATACGCAGTATTTT.

The chain has TRBV10-1 and TRBJ1-2; TRBD1 matches 10 bases. The CDR3 has 22 residues. V lost 3 bases and J lost 2; bases outside the gene matches: 24. Germline-derived CDR1 and CDR2 are WNHNN and SYGVQD (reference sequence). The CDR3 DNA sequence: TGCGCCAGCAGTGATTCCGGGACAGGGGCCCATCAAAAGGGGCCCATCAACTATGGCTACACCTTC. The encoded protein is CASSDSGTGAHQKGPINYGYTF.

The chain carries TRBV11-2 and TRBJ2-1, with 7 bases matching TRBD2. The ends lost 5 bases at V and 2 bases at J; junction bases unmatched: 15. The V gene's germline CDR1 is SGHAT and CDR2 FQNNGV. The CDR3 runs to 18 residues. In DNA form, the CDR3 reads TGTGCCAGCAGCCAGCCGGGGGGAGGAGTGAGCCCCTACAATGAGCAGTTCTTC. As protein: CASSQPGGGVSPYNEQFF.

The chain employs TRBV9 and TRBJ1-4; D is ambiguous. The germline V and J ends were trimmed by 4 bases and 0 bases, with 13 bases remaining between them. Germline loops: CDR1 SGDLS, CDR2 YYNGEE. The CDR3 covers 16 residues. The DNA of the CDR3 is TGTGCCAGCAGCCCCCGGGTCTCCCCAACTAATGAAAAACTGTTTTTT. Its protein product is CASSPRVSPTNEKLFF.

This clone has a handful of counts. V is TRBV4-2 and J is TRBJ1-2; possibly TRBD1 for D (6 bases). The V end was cut by 5 bases, the J end by 4 bases, with 17 bases between. Germline V gene sequence: CDR1 LGHNA, CDR2 YNFKEQ. This CDR3 is built from 15 residues. The CDR3 bases are TGTGCCAGCAGCTCGACTGGGGGGGGGCGCTATGGCTACACCTTC. This translates into CASSSTGGGRYGYTF.

In this sample, this clone turned up once. This chain joins TRBV7-2 and TRBJ2-2, with a possible D match to TRBD1 (5 bases). V was clipped by 5 bases and J by 2 bases, with 12 bases between them. CDR1 is SGHTA, CDR2 FQGNSA, per germline. CDR3 length: 15 amino acids. The CDR3 sequence: CASSGLRTNTGELFF. Here the CDR3 DNA reads TGTGCCAGCAGCGGCTTGAGGACAAACACCGGGGAGCTGTTTTTT.

The rearrangement uses TRBV5-6 and TRBJ1-2; D ambiguous. The CDR3 is 13 amino acids. The V gene's germline CDR1 is SGHDT and CDR2 YYEEEE. Trimming stripped 0 bases from V and 8 bases from J, with 11 bases between. DNA for the CDR3: TGTGCCAGCAGCTTGGAACTCCTTGAAGGCTACACCTTC. As protein: CASSLELLEGYTF. Full variable domain (missing parts from reference TRBV5-6 and TRBJ1-2): DAGVTQSPTHLIKTRGQQVTLRCSPKSGHDTVSWYQQALGQGPQFIFQYYEEEERQRGNFPDRFSGHQFPNYSSELNVNALLLGDSALYLCASSLELLEGYTFGSGTRLTVV.

The CDR3 nucleotides are TGTGCCTGGACCCCAACGGTTGGGTTAACCGGGGAGCTGTTTTTT. It codes for CAWTPTVGLTGELFF. The V gene is TRBV30, the J gene TRBJ2-2; D not certain. The CDR3 has 15 amino acids. V was cut by 4 bases and J by 5 bases, with 17 bases left in between. The germline CDR1 and CDR2 sequences are GTSNPN and SVGIG (reference sequence).

The genes are TRBV7-3 and TRBJ2-3, with TRBD2 matching over 12 bases. The CDR3 totals 13 residues. Trimming cost V 5 bases and J 9 bases; bases outside gene matches: 3. Germline CDR1 is SGHTA and CDR2 is FQGTGA. The CDR3 spells CASSVGTSGTQYF. CDR3 DNA sequence: TGTGCCAGCAGCGTCGGGACTAGCGGGACGCAGTATTTT.